The present T cell receptor (beta chain) was sequenced within a study of cytomegalovirus exposure and HLA in healthy donors (dated by TCRdb to about 2017). Broadly, across the study: An earlier analysis of more than 550 of the donors reported 276 Gb of sequence data and around 110 million unique TCR beta sequences obtained from approximately 180 million T cells. The study used immunosequencing to profile the T cell repertoires of approximately 690 subjects and linked those repertoires to cytomegalovirus serostatus. Roughly five DR-DQ haplotypes were treated as single units for association and clustering because of strong linkage in the cohort. An early release that covered about 600 HLA-typed donors contained approximately 300 gigabases of sequencing data and around 80 million unique TCR sequences. All discovery cohort repertoires had been generated on a single sequencing platform. In the later analysis, no new phenotypic data were used to find candidate immune exposures; instead, reliance was placed on TCR beta sequences and their occurrence across donors. The genetic ancestry cluster associated with self-reported Caucasian donors included 70% to 85% of the approximately 400 genotyped donors. Typing coverage varied by locus: about 620-640 donors for A, B, C, DRB1 and DQB1; 522 for DQA1; some 610 for DPA1; fewer than 480 for DPB1. To decide whether each TCR beta V gene segment behaved as functional or pseudogenic, an earlier analysis of 587 of the donors relied on high-throughput TCR beta sequencing. HLA typing included class I and class II loci at four-digit resolution. To predict cytomegalovirus infection status, the study brought together high-throughput TCR immunosequencing, statistical association of individual TCRs with disease status, and machine learning. In a later analysis, previously published TCR beta repertoires from 666 donors were re-analyzed and high-resolution HLA genotyping was added so that TCR occurrence patterns could be studied. A later genetic analysis took genome-wide SNP genotypes for about 55% of the roughly 670 donors and used that subset as a discovery cohort. Among 300 to 500 genotyped donors of the cohort, an average of about 220,000 unique TCR beta nucleotide sequences was sequenced per donor, of which roughly 17% were non-productive. Besides the first cohort of about 730 subjects, a separate validation cohort made up of 120 different subjects was used. Donor age, sex, ethnicity and CMV serostatus were compiled alongside the repertoire data. The aim of the study was to test whether cataloging public T cell receptors could identify signatures of past pathogen exposure.

Comment on this clone: Its antigen has not been determined. No base qualities exist here, and no much larger clone lies one base off it.

Looking up the germline V gene yields CDR1 SGHTA and CDR2 FQGNSA. V drops 1 base and J drops 7 bases, leaving 14 bases in between. From cysteine to phenylalanine, the CDR3 is 15 amino acids long. Only the CDR3 region is kept as DNA, spanning 45 bases read in frame from base 1. Library creation used the immunoSEQ multiplex PCR assay. The multiplex PCR relied on a mix of 60 forward primers for TCR Vbeta segments and 13 reverse primers for TCR Jbeta segments. Amplification of the CDR3 region of rearranged TCR beta genes was performed with a multiplex PCR assay on genomic DNA. The Illumina HiSeq System was used to sequence the amplified TCR beta libraries as 87-base-pair reads. The study's own analysis went as follows. A later analysis counted about 80 million unique TCR beta chains across the roughly 700 repertoires, and some 12 million of these chains were shared by at least two donors. A nearest-neighbor algorithm error-corrected the raw reads and collapsed the reads into unique sequences, merging closely related sequences to remove PCR and sequencing errors. To assign V, D and J gene segments, CDR3 sequences were aligned to IMGT reference sequences. For a sequence to be retained, a match of at least six nucleotides was required to both a V gene segment and a J gene segment. A rearrangement was called productive if the CDR3 had no stop codons and remained in frame with V and J, and every other rearrangement was called non-productive. CDR3 was defined according to IMGT convention as the region running from the second conserved V-encoded cysteine to the conserved J-encoded phenylalanine. The earlier analysis of a few hundred of the donors excluded sequences that lacked an unambiguous match to a single V gene segment. An earlier analysis of 587 of the donors classified V segments as functional when productive rearrangements were above 56.7% and as segregating when the standard deviation between donors was above 5%. To diagnose cytomegalovirus status from the catalog of TCR beta chain sequences, a statistical classification framework was built. V and J gene assignment, in a later analysis, came from comparing TCR nucleotide sequences with IMGT/GENE-DB human TR gene sequences. The TCRdist pipeline was used in a later analysis to assign CDR3 sequences and most-parsimonious VDJ recombination scenarios. A later analysis defined each TCR beta chain by its CDR3 amino acid sequence plus V-gene family, and excluded reads lacking a unique V-gene family. A later analysis removed 500 to 650 highly shared, low-generation-probability nucleotide sequences to deal with suspected cross-contamination and a sequencing artifact. In a later analysis, a clonal expansion index for each public chain was calculated from normalized within-repertoire ranks of inferred template counts. Generation probabilities in a later analysis came from a VDJ recombination model fitted to out-of-frame rearrangements, and those results were checked against IGoR. Hypergeometric tests were used in a later analysis to score TCR-TCR, TCR-HLA and TCR-CMV co-occurrence, with a repertoire-size bias correction applied to the TCR pairs. A later analysis estimated false discovery rates by permuting HLA or CMV assignments 20 times. In a later analysis, co-occurring TCRs were grouped using DBSCAN, and TCRdist sequence similarity was added for clustering within HLA-allele-positive subsets. Co-occurrence clustering excluded repertoires with fewer than 30,000 or more than 120,000 public chains, plus five with anomalous nucleotide sharing. TCRdb took over this immuneACCESS table, retaining in-frame rearrangements with V and J assigned. Such tables are incomplete; in checked studies, under half of the missing clones stem from an unresolved V gene, and the remainder is unexplained. From that table come the V and J calls and clone size; the DNA was used to work out D and trimming. This sample comprises 160,000 or so clones, around 72% of them detected only once. The top ten clonotypes cover 2.5% of the sample.

Results the study describes overall, beyond this receptor: Compared with the 666-donor mean, donors in an Asian-associated ancestry cluster had fewer N-insertions in productive TCRs, according to a later genetic analysis. While some public TCRs were present in many individuals, most TCR sequences turned up only very rarely across donors. The sequencing pipeline was judged likely to have produced a cluster of highly shared sequence variants as a technical artifact. For the cohort, immune exposure information was limited to CMV serostatus. Only TCR beta chains were sequenced in this cohort, and the absence of alpha or paired-chain data limited detectable features. In a later analysis, 16,951 TCR beta sequences were associated with specific HLA alleles at a false discovery rate of 0.05. A further reported finding was that TCR beta sequences accurately predicted the HLA-A and HLA-B alleles for most subjects in the first cohort. V-gene and J-gene trimming of TCR beta chains was associated with a missense DCLRE1C variant in a later genetic analysis, and the association was replicated in an independent cohort. Because the 87-base-pair reads could not distinguish some IMGT-functional V segments, including TRBV6-2 and TRBV6-3, those segments were excluded. Linkage disequilibrium might explain the correlated functional status among segregating V segments, but an unknown experimental factor could not be ruled out. The authors suggested that the approach could potentially be generalized to other disease states and immunological phenotypes. Cytomegalovirus status was reported to be diagnosed by the classifier with high specificity and sensitivity in both the original and validation cohorts. Most CMV-associated TCR beta chains appeared to be HLA-restricted in a later analysis, and the HLA associations seemed to be driven largely by CMV exposure. In an earlier analysis of around 600 of the donors, most TCR beta V segments were observed in productive rearrangements about 87% or about 30% of the time, broadly matching IMGT annotations. Because some donors lacked HLA typing at each locus, the association tests relied only on the typed subset. According to a later analysis, parvovirus B19, influenza, CMV and Epstein-Barr virus appeared linked to several top co-occurrence clusters. In a later analysis, HLA-associated TCR beta chains were found to be more clonally expanded and to have lower generation probabilities than equally common non-associated chains. A later analysis found that TCR association rates varied across HLA loci, with DRB1 alleles showing the most associated TCRs and HLA-C alleles the fewest. The presence/absence analyses assumed that sequencing depth was roughly uniform across donors, and that assumption may not be true. When HLA alleles, especially DR and DQ, strongly co-occurred, TCR associations were difficult to assign to individual alleles. In vitro tests confirmed that three of the cytomegalovirus-associated TCR beta chains recognize cytomegalovirus antigens. Because counts were too low, under 20 rarely observed V segments, including chromosome 9 orphons, were left out of the earlier analysis of 500 to 750 of the donors. The study listed over 150 TCR beta chains as associated with cytomegalovirus.

In total, 666 healthy bone marrow donors made up the cohort. At the time of sampling, every cohort member was nominally healthy, though immune exposures that went unrecorded were likely present. The donor tested CMV seronegative, placing the donor among the 350 or so seronegative members of the cohort. A peripheral blood sample was provided by each donor, and peripheral blood mononuclear cells were used for TCR beta sequencing. The Qiagen DNeasy Blood Extraction Kit was used to extract genomic DNA from the blood cell samples. The chain is made from TRBV7-2 and TRBJ1-5, with TRBD1 tentatively as D gene (6 bases match). The material sequenced was PBMCs. The sequence was collected from a female donor in good health and CMV-seronegative. The sequence in DNA is TGTGCCAGCAGCTTAGGGTCAGGGGCAAGCCAGCCCCAGCATTTT. This sequence encodes CASSLGSGASQPQHF.